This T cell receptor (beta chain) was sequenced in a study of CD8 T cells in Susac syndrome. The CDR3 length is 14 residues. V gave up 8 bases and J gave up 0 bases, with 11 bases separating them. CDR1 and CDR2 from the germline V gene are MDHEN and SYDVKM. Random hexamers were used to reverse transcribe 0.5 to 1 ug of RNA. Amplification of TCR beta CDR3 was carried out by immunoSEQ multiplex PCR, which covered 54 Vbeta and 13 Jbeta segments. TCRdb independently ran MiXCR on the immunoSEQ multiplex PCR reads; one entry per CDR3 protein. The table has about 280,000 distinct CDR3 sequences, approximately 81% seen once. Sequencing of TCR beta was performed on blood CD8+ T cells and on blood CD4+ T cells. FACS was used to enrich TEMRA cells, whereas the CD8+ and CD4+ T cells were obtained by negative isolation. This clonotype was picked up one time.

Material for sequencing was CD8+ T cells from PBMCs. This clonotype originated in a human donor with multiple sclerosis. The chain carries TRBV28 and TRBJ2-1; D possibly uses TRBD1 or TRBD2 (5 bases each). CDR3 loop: CASEGRGSYNEQFF. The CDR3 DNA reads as TGTGCCAGCGAGGGGAGAGGCTCCTACAATGAGCAGTTCTTC.